A single sample is the source of the 15 T cell receptor beta chains below, sequenced in a study of T cells in Graves' hyperthyroidism and ophthalmopathy. Amplified regions were TCR beta CDR3 sequences from RNA transcripts. First-round RT-PCR of the TCR CDR3 relied on the HTBI primer set. TCRdb reanalysed the multiplex PCR reads using MiXCR and keeps one entry per CDR3 protein. The table includes roughly 570,000 distinct CDR3 sequences, 15% to 19% detected once. The sample taken for sequencing was blood. Receptor source: a woman aged 30 to 39 with Graves' hyperthyroidism.

This clonotype was observed many times. The CDR3, as DNA: TGTGCCATCAGTGAGTCCCTTGGGGACACTGAAGCTTTCTTT. This sequence encodes CAISESLGDTEAFF. The rearrangement uses TRBV10-3 and TRBJ1-1; D is uncertain. This CDR3 contains 14 residues. Trimming cost V 0 bases and J 3 bases, with 8 bases left between them. Germline CDR1 is ENHRY and CDR2 is SYGVKD.

Ten or more counts support this clonotype. CDR3 region: CASRPTGTSGHYEQYF. For the CDR3, the DNA is TGTGCCAGCAGACCTACCGGGACTAGCGGACACTACGAGCAGTACTTC. The gene calls are TRBV6-1 and TRBJ2-7; 11 bases match TRBD2. CDR3 length equals 16 residues. Per germline, CDR1 MNHNS and CDR2 SASEGT. The trim removed 6 bases at V and 3 bases at J, leaving 10 bases unmatched.

This clonotype was counted ten times or more. CDR3 bases: TGCGCCAGCAGCCCGACGGACAGGAGTTACAATGAGCAGTTCTTC. As protein: CASSPTDRSYNEQFF. J is TRBJ2-1 and V is TRBV5-1; 7 bases map to TRBD1. The J segment lost 4 bases and the V segment lost 4 bases, leaving 8 bases of the junction unmatched. Germline V CDR1 and CDR2: SGHRS, YFSETQ. The CDR3 spans 15 residues.

This clonotype was counted many times. The CDR3 region has the DNA TGTGCCAGCAGCCGACGTGATCCCGGCTCCTACGAGCAGTACTTC. Protein product: CASSRRDPGSYEQYF. This chain joins TRBV11-2 and TRBJ2-7; D uncertain. CDR3 length: 15 amino acids. The V gene's germline CDR1 is SGHAT and CDR2 FQNNGV. Trimming shortened V by 5 bases and J by 0 bases, and 14 bases separated the two germline ends.

This clonotype was detected a few times. The chain employs TRBV5-4 and TRBJ2-7; 8 nucleotides agree with TRBD2. Germline CDR1 is SGHNT and CDR2 is YYREEE (reference sequence). V dropped 0 bases and J dropped 6; count of bases not matched to a gene: 5. This CDR3 region has 14 residues. The CDR3 here is CASSLEAGVPEQYF. The CDR3 DNA is TGTGCCAGCAGCTTGGAAGCGGGAGTCCCCGAGCAGTACTTC.

The sample holds many counts of this clonotype. The V call is TRBV15, the J call TRBJ1-1; no clear D. In germline, CDR1 is LNHNV, CDR2 YYDKDF (reference sequence). The germline V and J ends were trimmed by 2 bases and 3 bases, with 16 bases remaining between them. This CDR3 contains 16 residues. CDR3 sequence reads: CATSRPDSPGYTEAFF. The CDR3 DNA reads TGTGCCACCAGCAGACCTGACTCCCCCGGGTACACTGAAGCTTTCTTT.

This clonotype was seen more than once but under ten times. The chain carries TRBV2 and TRBJ1-6; maybe TRBD1 (6 bases). The CDR3 covers 12 residues. The V end was cut by 6 bases, the J end by 7 bases, with 7 bases between. Germline V gene sequence: CDR1 SNHLY, CDR2 FYNNEI. As DNA, the CDR3 is TGTGCCAGCAGCGGACAGAATTCACCCCTCCACTTT. Translation gives CASSGQNSPLHF.

The rearrangement uses TRBV10-3 and TRBJ2-7; TRBD1 matches at 10 bases. V shed 2 bases and J 2 bases; nucleotides not matched to a gene: 9. The CDR3 is made up of 17 amino acids. Per germline, CDR1 ENHRY and CDR2 SYGVKD. CDR3 sequence reads: CAISETGQGKTAYEQYF. DNA of the CDR3: TGTGCCATCAGTGAGACGGGACAGGGGAAAACTGCCTACGAGCAGTACTTC.

This clonotype was observed at least ten times. V and J are TRBV12-3 or TRBV12-4 and TRBJ2-1, with D perhaps given as TRBD1 or TRBD2 (5 bases each). V lost 6 bases to trimming and J lost 8 bases, with 14 bases between them. The CDR3 has 13 amino acids. Written as DNA, the CDR3 is TGTGCCAGCAGCCGGGACCAGGCGGATGAGCAGTTCTTC. Translation: CASSRDQADEQFF.

Points on this clonotype: A clone one base away is much larger, so this may be a read error. J is TRBJ1-2 and V is TRBV20-1; no clear D. The length of the CDR3 is 13 residues. CDR1 and CDR2 from the germline V gene are DFQATT and SNEGSKA (reference sequence). The CDR3 is CSARVRALYGCTF. Here the CDR3 DNA reads TGCAGTGCTAGGGTCCGTGCCCTCTATGGCTGCACCTTC.

This clonotype was seen ten or more times. The CDR3 spells CSVEEAQGYTGELFF. DNA of the CDR3: TGCAGCGTTGAAGAGGCACAGGGCTACACCGGGGAGCTGTTTTTT. V gene TRBV29-1 combines with J gene TRBJ2-2, with a tentative D call TRBD1 (6 bases). V was clipped by 0 bases and J by 3 bases, with 11 bases between them. The CDR3 is made up of 15 amino acids. CDR1 and CDR2 (germline): SQVTM, ANQGSEA.

This clonotype has just one count. Being one base from a much bigger clone, this may be a read error. This sequence joins TRBV9 and TRBJ2-3; 7 bases fit TRBD1. With V trimmed by 5 bases and J by 2 bases, 11 bases remained unmatched. Germline CDR1 and CDR2: SGDLS and YYNGEE. The CDR3 runs 16 residues. The CDR3 nucleotides are TGTGCCAGCAGAGTCGGACAGGCCAAAGACACAGATACGCAGTATTTT. It codes for CASRVGQAKDTDTQYF.

This clonotype has more than one count but fewer than ten. V gene TRBV18 combines with J gene TRBJ2-1; maybe TRBD2 (6 bases). The CDR3 covers 14 residues. Trimming stripped 5 bases from V and 4 bases from J, with 12 bases between. Germline V gene data show CDR1 as KGHSH and CDR2 as LQKENI. The CDR3 region is CASSASGRYNEQFF. Here the CDR3 DNA reads TGTGCCAGCTCAGCCAGCGGGCGTTACAATGAGCAGTTCTTC.

The sample holds a few counts of this clonotype. The CDR3 loop is CASSDDWSGKLFF. CDR3 nucleotide sequence: TGTGCCAGTAGCGATGACTGGTCAGGAAAACTGTTTTTT. The chain couples TRBV19 to TRBJ1-4; D is unclear. The CDR3 is 13 amino acids. Germline CDR1 and CDR2: LNHDA and SQIVND (reference sequence). V was shortened by 6 bases and J by 10 bases, with 15 bases between the two germline ends.

This clonotype has a count of ten or more. The CDR3, as DNA: TGCAGTGCTAGAGCGGCCGGGACCAAAGTCCATGAGCAGTTCTTC. Amino acid sequence: CSARAAGTKVHEQFF. J is TRBJ2-1 and V is TRBV20-1, with D perhaps given as TRBD1 or TRBD2 (5 bases each). The CDR3 has 15 amino acids. CDR1 is DFQATT and CDR2 is SNEGSKA in the germline V gene (reference sequence). V lost 1 base, J lost 8 bases, and 18 bases lay in between.